Listed below are T cell receptor beta chains from one sample, sequenced in a study of blood T cell repertoires in COVID-19. Sequencing was performed with immunoSEQ multiplex PCR; in TCRdb, only in-frame clones are kept and a portion is missing. This table has roughly 100,000 clones, roughly 90% appearing once. Material: peripheral blood. The source is a woman aged 50 to 65 with COVID-19, enrolled during active disease. The CDR3 runs from the conserved cysteine through the conserved F or W. D genes are given only for firm matches. The size of a clone is reported for some rows only, either as once, few or many, or as a class for expanded clones.

v_gene,d_gene,abundance,j_gene,len,CDR3aa,CDR3nt
TRBV30,NA,NA,TRBJ1-2,11,CAWSVTYGYTF,TGTGCCTGGAGTGTGACTTATGGCTACACCTTC
TRBV7-6,NA,NA,TRBJ1-2,15,CASSETGTSNYGYTF,TGTGCCAGCAGCGAAACCGGGACAAGTAACTATGGCTACACCTTC
TRBV11-3,NA,once,TRBJ2-6,16,CASSHPGGTGANVLTF,TGTGCCAGCAGCCATCCGGGGGGCACTGGGGCCAACGTCCTGACTTTC
TRBV7-9,NA,few,TRBJ2-2,13,CASSTGYTGELFF,TGTGCCAGCAGCACAGGTTACACCGGGGAGCTGTTTTTT
TRBV3-1/TRBV3-2,NA,few,TRBJ2-7,14,CASSQGRQSYEQYF,TGTGCCAGCAGCCAAGGACGACAGTCCTACGAGCAGTACTTC
TRBV7-9,NA,NA,TRBJ2-5,15,CASSLGRGAQETQYF,TGTGCCAGCAGCTTAGGCAGGGGGGCCCAAGAGACCCAGTACTTC
TRBV5-1,TRBD2,NA,TRBJ2-7,15,CASSSTSGGTYEQYF,TGCGCCAGCAGCTCTACTAGCGGGGGAACCTACGAGCAGTACTTC
TRBV25-1,NA,NA,TRBJ1-6,17,CASSEYNRGAAPSPLHF,TGTGCCAGCAGTGAATATAATCGGGGGGCGGCTCCCTCACCCCTCCACTTT
TRBV5-1,TRBD1,once,TRBJ2-4,15,CASNALETGENIQYF,TGCGCCAGCAACGCCCTTGAGACAGGGGAGAACATTCAGTACTTC
TRBV12-3/TRBV12-4,NA,NA,TRBJ1-2,13,CASSLALSHGYTF,TGTGCCAGCAGTTTAGCGCTGAGCCATGGCTACACCTTC
TRBV5-1,NA,NA,TRBJ2-3,15,CASSLAGLGGDTQYF,TGCGCCAGCAGCTTGGCCGGACTAGGGGGAGATACGCAGTATTTT
TRBV5-1,NA,NA,TRBJ1-1,14,CASTDGDMNTEAFF,TGCGCCAGCACCGACGGGGACATGAACACTGAAGCTTTCTTT
TRBV6-2/TRBV6-3,TRBD1,NA,TRBJ1-2,15,CASSYSQGAVNGYTF,TGTGCCAGCAGTTACTCACAGGGGGCAGTAAATGGCTACACCTTC
TRBV6-2/TRBV6-3,TRBD1,NA,TRBJ1-2,12,CASSGTDYGYTF,TGTGCCAGCAGTGGGACAGACTATGGCTACACCTTC
TRBV7-2,NA,NA,TRBJ2-7,13,CASSLVQNYEQYF,TGTGCCAGCAGCTTAGTCCAGAACTACGAGCAGTACTTC
TRBV29-1,NA,NA,TRBJ2-5,18,CSVPGPWAGTRDQETQYF,TGCAGCGTACCCGGGCCTTGGGCGGGAACACGAGACCAAGAGACCCAGTACTTC
TRBV11-2,TRBD1,NA,TRBJ1-2,14,CASSVPRDRGGYTF,TGTGCCAGCAGCGTCCCCCGGGACAGGGGTGGCTACACCTTC
TRBV19,NA,NA,TRBJ1-3,14,CASSIGTAGNTIYF,TGTGCCAGTAGTATAGGTACAGCCGGAAACACCATATATTTT
TRBV28,NA,NA,TRBJ1-5,13,CASSLGGRQPQHF,TGTGCCAGCAGTTTAGGGGGGAGACAGCCCCAGCATTTT
TRBV19,NA,NA,TRBJ1-2,13,CASSIGQAYGYTF,TGTGCCAGTAGTATTGGACAAGCCTATGGCTACACCTTC
TRBV13,TRBD2,few,TRBJ2-1,17,CASTRFFLSGGGDEQFF,TGTGCCAGCACTCGATTCTTTCTTAGCGGGGGTGGGGATGAGCAGTTCTTC
TRBV6-2/TRBV6-3,NA,few,TRBJ2-7,16,CASSWPHSHPSYEQYF,TGTGCCAGCAGTTGGCCACACAGCCACCCTTCCTACGAGCAGTACTTC
TRBV4-3,NA,NA,TRBJ2-3,14,CASSHPGQTDTQYF,TGCGCCAGCAGCCATCCGGGACAAACAGATACGCAGTATTTT
TRBV28,TRBD1,NA,TRBJ1-3,15,CASSQDRAGGNTIYF,TGTGCCAGCAGCCAAGACAGGGCGGGAGGAAACACCATATATTTT
TRBV5-1,NA,few,TRBJ2-7,13,CASSEDNSYEQYF,TGCGCCAGCAGCGAGGACAACTCCTACGAGCAGTACTTC
TRBV19,TRBD1,NA,TRBJ1-4,14,CASSSTGANEKLFF,TGTGCCAGTAGTTCTACAGGGGCTAATGAAAAACTGTTTTTT
TRBV7-9,TRBD2,NA,TRBJ2-7,19,CASSSSAGTSGGARYEQYF,TGTGCCAGCAGCTCGTCGGCCGGGACTAGCGGGGGGGCAAGGTACGAGCAGTACTTC
TRBV4-3,NA,once,TRBJ1-3,14,CASSQDLGRDTIYF,TGCGCCAGCAGCCAAGATCTTGGGCGGGACACCATATATTTT
TRBV5-8,NA,NA,TRBJ1-5,14,CASSPRVLNQPQHF,TGTGCCAGCAGCCCCAGGGTGCTGAATCAGCCCCAGCATTTT
TRBV28,NA,NA,TRBJ1-1,13,CAINGQLNTEAFF,TGTGCCATTAACGGACAGCTGAACACTGAAGCTTTCTTT
TRBV13,TRBD2,NA,TRBJ2-3,14,CASSALAGTDTQYF,TGTGCCAGCAGCGCACTAGCGGGCACAGATACGCAGTATTTT
TRBV12-5,NA,NA,TRBJ1-1,8,CASGLGQF,TGTGCTAGTGGTTTGGGACAGTTT
TRBV28,TRBD1,once,TRBJ1-2,14,CASSFGTGVYGYTF,TGTGCCAGCAGTTTTGGGACAGGGGTCTATGGCTACACCTTC
TRBV6-5,NA,NA,TRBJ1-1,13,CASSMTVNTEAFF,TGTGCCAGCAGCATGACAGTGAACACTGAAGCTTTCTTT
TRBV18,NA,NA,TRBJ2-7,16,CASSPPSTGEYYEQYF,TGTGCCAGCTCACCACCAAGCACGGGGGAGTACTACGAGCAGTACTTC
TRBV7-9,NA,NA,TRBJ1-1,14,CASSLSSMNTEAFF,TGTGCCAGCAGCTTATCCAGTATGAACACTGAAGCTTTCTTT
TRBV5-4,NA,NA,TRBJ2-5,14,CASRTASVEETQYF,TGTGCCAGCAGAACAGCTAGCGTTGAAGAGACCCAGTACTTC
TRBV7-9,NA,few,TRBJ1-4,14,CASSLRATNEKLFF,TGTGCCAGCAGCTTACGAGCAACTAATGAAAAACTGTTTTTT
TRBV7-8,TRBD1,NA,TRBJ2-2,15,CATSPGQGNTGELFF,TGTGCCACCTCACCGGGACAGGGTAACACCGGGGAGCTGTTTTTT
TRBV7-8,TRBD1,NA,TRBJ2-1,15,CASSSTGGIYNEQFF,TGTGCCAGCAGCTCAACAGGGGGCATCTACAATGAGCAGTTCTTC
TRBV7-3,TRBD2,NA,TRBJ2-5,15,CASSAGTSGMETQYF,TGTGCCAGCAGCGCTGGGACTAGCGGGATGGAGACCCAGTACTTC
TRBV30,NA,once,TRBJ2-1,12,CAWSVQGNEQFF,TGTGCCTGGAGTGTACAGGGCAATGAGCAGTTCTTC
TRBV5-4,NA,NA,TRBJ2-2,14,CASRLDRNTGELFF,TGTGCCAGCAGGCTGGACAGGAACACCGGGGAGCTGTTTTTT
TRBV7-9,TRBD1,few,TRBJ1-2,18,CASSNWRDRGPNKYGYTF,TGTGCCAGCAGCAATTGGCGGGACAGGGGTCCAAACAAGTATGGCTACACCTTC
TRBV4-1,TRBD2,NA,TRBJ2-5,15,CASSQVSSGEETQYF,TGCGCCAGCAGCCAAGTTTCTAGCGGGGAAGAGACCCAGTACTTC
TRBV7-2,NA,NA,TRBJ2-5,13,CASSLVELETQYF,TGTGCCAGCAGCTTAGTAGAATTGGAGACCCAGTACTTC
TRBV5-1,TRBD1,NA,TRBJ2-3,17,CASSLSEQGSSTDTQYF,TGCGCCAGCAGCTTGAGTGAACAGGGGTCTAGCACAGATACGCAGTATTTT
TRBV12-5,NA,NA,TRBJ1-1,13,CASGLEWGSEAFF,TGTGCTAGTGGTTTGGAGTGGGGCTCTGAAGCTTTCTTT
TRBV30,TRBD1,once,TRBJ2-1,11,CARKTGNEQFF,TGTGCCCGAAAGACAGGGAATGAGCAGTTCTTC
TRBV6-5,TRBD2,NA,TRBJ2-1,15,CASTLAGTSYNEQFF,TGTGCCAGCACCCTAGCGGGCACCTCCTACAATGAGCAGTTCTTC
TRBV5-1,TRBD2,NA,TRBJ2-5,14,CASSLSGGEETQYF,TGCGCCAGCAGCTTGAGCGGGGGGGAAGAGACCCAGTACTTC
TRBV2,TRBD1,NA,TRBJ2-1,14,CASRDGQGFNEQFF,TGTGCCAGCAGGGACGGACAGGGATTCAATGAGCAGTTCTTC
TRBV2,TRBD2,NA,TRBJ2-3,16,CASRTRTSGAGDTQYF,TGTGCCAGCAGAACAAGGACTAGCGGGGCGGGAGATACGCAGTATTTT
TRBV19,NA,NA,TRBJ2-7,13,CASSIGDTYEQYF,TGTGCCAGTAGTATAGGGGACACCTACGAGCAGTACTTC